This T cell receptor beta chain derives from a study of blood T cells in healthy people across ages. Study-level background: Per two T cells, about one barcoded beta molecule was captured through template switching. Whole-study findings and limits: Donor CMV infection status was unknown, possibly confounding age-related changes in expanded clonotypes. More naive CD4+ cells and higher diversity were found in long-lived than in aged donors.

The use of a sample-barcoded 5' primer and a J-beta primer mix characterized a second PCR of roughly 6 to 12 cycles. TCRdb used MiXCR to reprocess the 5' RACE reads, holding one entry per CDR3 protein. Here the sample spans 1.4 million to 1.5 million distinct CDR3 sequences, roughly 45% being singletons. The V and J ends lost 2 bases and 4 bases, in that order; junction bases with no gene match: 5. This CDR3 has 14 amino acids. Germline V gives CDR1 MNHEY, CDR2 SVGEGT. Each sample yielded at least 7 million isolated PBMCs. A few counts support this clonotype. Its antigen remains unknown. This TCR was sampled from a woman between 18 and 29 years old in good health. The specimen was blood. The genes are TRBV6-2 or TRBV6-3 and TRBJ2-7; 7 bases line up with TRBD1. DNA for the CDR3: TGTGCCAGCAGTTACACCGGGACAGATTACGAGCAGTACTTC. Translation gives CASSYTGTDYEQYF.